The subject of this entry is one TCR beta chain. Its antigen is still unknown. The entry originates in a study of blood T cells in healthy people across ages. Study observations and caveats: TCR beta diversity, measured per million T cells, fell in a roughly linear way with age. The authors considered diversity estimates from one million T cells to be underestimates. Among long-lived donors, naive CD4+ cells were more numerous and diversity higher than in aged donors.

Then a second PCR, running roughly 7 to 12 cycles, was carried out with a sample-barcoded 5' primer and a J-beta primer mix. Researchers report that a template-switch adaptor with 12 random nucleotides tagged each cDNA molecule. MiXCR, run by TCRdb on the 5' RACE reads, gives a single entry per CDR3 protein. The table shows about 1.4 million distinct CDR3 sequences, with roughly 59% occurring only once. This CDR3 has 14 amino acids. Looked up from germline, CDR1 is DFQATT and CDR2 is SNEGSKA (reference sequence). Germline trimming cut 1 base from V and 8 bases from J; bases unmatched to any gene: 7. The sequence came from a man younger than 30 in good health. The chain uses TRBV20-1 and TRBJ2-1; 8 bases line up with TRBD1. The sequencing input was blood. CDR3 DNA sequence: TGCAGTGCTAGAGCGGACAGGGTCGGAGATGAGCAGTTCTTC. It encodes CSARADRVGDEQFF.